A selection of T cell receptor beta chains follows, all from one sample in a study of CD4 and CD8 cells across lung adenocarcinoma regions. TCRdb reprocessed the PCR reads via MiXCR and lists one record per CDR3 protein. The table has more than 15,000 distinct CDR3 sequences, 46% seen once. The material sequenced was CD4+ T cells from the margin of a lung tumor. These receptors were obtained from a male donor with lung adenocarcinoma. The CD4 and CD8 labels of this study may be unreliable. Both conserved end residues are part of each CDR3. D genes are given only for firm matches. Size tells how often a clone was seen (once, few, many) or the class of an expanded clone, and some rows leave it out.

clone_size	v_call	d_call	j_call	cdr3_nt	cdr3_aa
many	TRBV6-5	.	TRBJ2-5	TGTGCCAGCAGTTACTCGATGTCGGGGGCGGGCGGGACCCAGTACTTC	CASSYSMSGAGGTQYF
.	TRBV4-2	.	TRBJ2-7	TGTGCCAGCAGCGACGCGGGGCCAAGAGCCACAGATACGCAGTACTTC	CASSDAGPRATDTQYF
.	TRBV5-8	TRBD2	TRBJ2-1	TGTGCCAACAGCTTGGCGACTAGCGGCTCCTACAATGAGCAGTTCTTC	CANSLATSGSYNEQFF
many	TRBV27	TRBD1	TRBJ2-3	TGTGCCAGTTCCGCAGGGGGAAGAAGCACAGATACGCAGTATTTT	CASSAGGRSTDTQYF
.	TRBV27	.	TRBJ2-5	TGTGCCAGCAGTCCGGGGCTCGGAGGCCCTGGCCCAGAGACCCAGTACTTC	CASSPGLGGPGPETQYF
many	TRBV6-1	.	TRBJ2-5	TGTGCCAGCAGTCGGGCGGAAGAAGATCCCCAGTACTTC	CASSRAEEDPQYF
.	TRBV10-2	.	TRBJ2-6	TGCGCCACCACTCATCCGTGGTCCTACGACCTGTCCTTC	CATTHPWSYDLSF
.	TRBV6-4	.	TRBJ2-4	TGTGCCAGCAGTGAGGGGCTGGGAGGCAAAAATACGCAGTACTTT	CASSEGLGGKNTQYF
.	TRBV7-2	TRBD1	TRBJ2-1	TGTGCCAGCAGCTTCACAGGGGTGCCTGAGCAGTTCTTC	CASSFTGVPEQFF
.	TRBV6-1	TRBD2	TRBJ2-2	TGTGCCAGCAGCCGGAGGGGAGCAGCGGGAGGCACAGATGCGCTGTTTTTT	CASSRRGAAGGTDALFF
many	TRBV4-2	TRBD2	TRBJ2-1	TGTGCCAGCAGCCAAGATTCGGCTAGCGGGACGGGCGATGAGCAGTTCTTC	CASSQDSASGTGDEQFF
many	TRBV25-1	.	TRBJ2-3	TGTGCCAGCAGTGAATCAGGGAGCGCAGATACGCAGTATTTT	CASSESGSADTQYF
.	TRBV12-5	.	TRBJ2-4	TGTGCTAGTGGTTTGCAGACGGACACATTAGCCAAAAACATTCAGTACTTC	CASGLQTDTLAKNIQYF
medium-sized	TRBV6-5	TRBD2	TRBJ2-7	TGTGCCAGCAGTTACTCGAGCGGACTAGCATACGAGCAGTACTTC	CASSYSSGLAYEQYF
.	TRBV20-1	.	TRBJ2-7	TGCAGTGCTAGAGCGGGTGGAGCGGGTAAGGCCTACGAGCAGTACTTC	CSARAGGAGKAYEQYF
.	TRBV6-5	.	TRBJ2-5	TGTGCCAGCAGTTATGAGAAGGGGAGGCAGACCCAGTACTTC	CASSYEKGRQTQYF
many	TRBV6-1	.	TRBJ2-5	TGTGCCAGCCGCGGGGTCTTGAACCAAGAGACCCAGTACTTC	CASRGVLNQETQYF
.	TRBV20-1	.	TRBJ2-1	TGCAGTGCTAGACCTACCGACCGGACGGAGGGGAATGAGCAGTTCTTC	CSARPTDRTEGNEQFF
.	TRBV7-2	.	TRBJ2-1	TGTGCCAGCAGCTTAGCGGGGCATGAGCAGTTCTTC	CASSLAGHEQFF
.	TRBV6-1	.	TRBJ2-3	TGTGCCCGCAGCGCCGGGACTGGGGACACAGAGACGCAGTATTTT	CARSAGTGDTETQYF
few	TRBV5-1	.	TRBJ2-3	TGCGCCAGCAGCTTACAGGCTGGGGGCACAGATACGCAGTATTTT	CASSLQAGGTDTQYF
many	TRBV14	.	TRBJ2-5	TGTGCCAGCAGCCCCTTGGGAGAGACCCAGTACTTC	CASSPLGETQYF
.	TRBV6-1	.	TRBJ1-1	TGTGCCAGCAGTAGGACGGTGAACACTGAAGCTTTCTTT	CASSRTVNTEAFF
.	TRBV6-5	.	TRBJ2-2	TGTGCCAGCAGTTATCTCGGGAGCGGGGAGCTGTTTTTT	CASSYLGSGELFF
medium-sized	TRBV6-1	TRBD2	TRBJ2-1	TGTGCCAGCCGAAAAGCGGGAGGGCCGGGAAATGAGCAGTTCTTC	CASRKAGGPGNEQFF
.	TRBV4-1	TRBD2	TRBJ2-3	TGCGCCAGCGCGGGGCTAGCGGGAGCCGACAGGGAGACGCAGTATTTT	CASAGLAGADRETQYF
.	TRBV27	.	TRBJ2-5	TGTGCCAGCAGGCCAACTAGGGCAACCGGAGAGGTCCAGTCTTTC	CASRPTRATGEVQSF
few	TRBV10-2	TRBD2	TRBJ2-1	TGCGCCAGCACGCCGGGAGGAGCCCCCATTGAGCAGTTCTTC	CASTPGGAPIEQFF
few	TRBV10-3	TRBD2	TRBJ2-1	TGTGCCATCAGTGAGCTCGGGGAGCGGGAGGGGCGACTCCACAATGAGCAGTTCTTC	CAISELGEREGRLHNEQFF
few	TRBV11-3	.	TRBJ2-5	TGTGCCAGCAGCTTGTTGGAGGGAATGCAGTACTTC	CASSLLEGMQYF
once	TRBV10-2	.	TRBJ2-3	TGCGCCAGCAGGCGGCTGGCAGGCAAAGATACGCAGTACTTT	CASRRLAGKDTQYF
.	TRBV6-1	.	TRBJ2-4	TGTGCCAGCAGTGTAGGGAAAAACACCCAGTACTTC	CASSVGKNTQYF
.	TRBV24-1	.	TRBJ1-3	TGTGCCACCGACCTCGAAATGGGGGTCTCTGGAAACACCATATATTTT	CATDLEMGVSGNTIYF
.	TRBV6-1	TRBD1	TRBJ1-6	TGTGCCAGCAGCCGACAGGGTTCACCCCTCCACTTT	CASSRQGSPLHF
many	TRBV3-1	TRBD2	TRBJ2-3	TGTGCCAGCAGCCAGGGACTAGCGGGAAGCACAGATACGCAGTATTTT	CASSQGLAGSTDTQYF
large	TRBV6-1	.	TRBJ2-3	TGTGCCAGCAGTGCTGGGGAGGCAGATACGCAGTATTTT	CASSAGEADTQYF
many	TRBV4-1	.	TRBJ2-2	TGCGCCAGCAGCCTCCCCTCGGGTAGCGGAATTAACACCGGGGAGCTGTTTTTT	CASSLPSGSGINTGELFF
.	TRBV11-2	.	TRBJ2-1	TGTGCCAGCAGGTTACAGGCGAGCTCCTACAATGAGCAGTTCTTC	CASRLQASSYNEQFF
many	TRBV4-1	TRBD1	TRBJ1-2	TGCGCCAGCAGCCTGGGGACAGCGGATGGCTACACCTTC	CASSLGTADGYTF
many	TRBV6-4	.	TRBJ2-1	TGTGCCAGCAGTGGAGACGAAAACAATGAGCAGTTCTTC	CASSGDENNEQFF